This T cell receptor beta chain derives from a study of blood T cell repertoires in COVID-19. Study-wide context: Samples taken during acute and convalescent COVID-19 were collected in the United States, Italy and Spain. PBMCs, B-cell-depleted T cells, or T cells provided the cDNA or gDNA that made up the material.

Original data processing: Nucleated cell counts were estimated from reference gene primer amplification. Using immunoSEQ multiplex PCR, the repertoire was profiled, and TCRdb retains in-frame clones only, with some absent. That table gives V, J and clone size, and the DNA gave D and trimming. The table records some 180,000 clones, around nine tenths of them present only once. Enrollment of patients from Seattle took place during active infection, with longitudinal follow-up. The V end lost 6 bases, the J end lost 0 bases, and 11 bases lay between the germline ends. Germline-derived CDR1 and CDR2 are MNHEY and SVGAGI. The CDR3 totals 14 residues.

This TCR was recovered from a woman aged 80 or older with COVID-19, enrolled during active disease. This rearrangement joins TRBV6-5 to TRBJ1-2, with a tentative D call TRBD1 (6 bases). Input material: peripheral blood. The CDR3 here is CASRSGQPNYGYTF. CDR3 nucleotides: TGTGCCAGCAGGTCCGGACAGCCTAACTATGGCTACACCTTC.